This record concerns one T cell receptor beta chain sequence. There is no known antigen for this receptor. The input lacks base qualities; no much larger clone sits a single base away. This specimen belongs to a study of blood T cell repertoires in COVID-19 (TCRdb year 2020). Concerning the study at large: Collaborator samples came from the United States, Italy and Spain and covered acute and convalescent phases of COVID-19. The prospective study material was composed of cDNA or gDNA derived from T cells, B-cell-depleted T cells, or PBMCs. The dataset comprised deeply sampled blood TCRbeta repertoires from subjects exposed to, actively infected with, or recovered from COVID-19. The repertoires were made available in a free public database intended to serve as a resource for research on the immune response to SARS-CoV-2. The samples were drawn from the first 160 participants of the ongoing ImmuneRACE study and from more than 1,000 subjects provided by 6 global collaborators. A de-identified subject ID, COVID-19 status, age in years and sex were almost always included in the sample metadata. Where available, HLA class I and class II types were obtained from metadata supplied by the sample provider rather than from assay-based typing.

TCRbeta CDR3 regions were amplified from genomic DNA using the immunoSEQ Assay, a bias-controlled multiplex PCR. Turning to the authors' computational methods: Nucleated cell counts per sample were estimated from amplification of reference gene primers within the assay. Sequence reads were collapsed and filtered to measure the absolute abundance of every unique TCRbeta CDR3 rearrangement. For each sample, productive Simpson clonality was calculated as the square root of Simpson's diversity index over productive rearrangements. The table comes from immuneACCESS by way of TCRdb, which keeps in-frame sequences with V and J called. Part of the clones is missing from these tables; in studies checked, under half for an unresolved V gene and the rest for unknown reasons. The V and J calls and clone size come from that table; D and trimming were worked out from the DNA. A total of 60,000 to 80,000 clones appear in this sample, more than 70% of them only once. The ten largest clones take up around 13% of the sample.

Via the germline V gene (reference sequence), CDR1 is LNHDA and CDR2 SQIVND. From the cysteine up to the phenylalanine, the CDR3 has a length of 16 residues. The read is trimmed to its CDR3 DNA, 48 bases read in frame from base 1. The junction shows trimming of 5 bases on V and 5 bases on J, plus 19 bases between the germline ends. One collaborating source in Seattle enrolled patients while the patients were actively infected and followed the patients over time throughout the course of disease. Whole blood was collected in K2EDTA tubes by collaborating institutions according to the institutions' own protocols. For TCRbeta analysis, collaborator samples were shipped as frozen whole blood, as isolated PBMCs, or as DNA extracted from either sample type. Overall study outcomes, separate from this receptor: The amount of clinical and demographic metadata varied by source and participant and was provided uncurated.

The chain couples TRBV19 to TRBJ1-5; TRBD1 could be the D gene, as 6 bases match. This clonotype originated in a man aged 45-65 years with COVID-19, enrolled during active disease. The sample comprised peripheral blood. DNA sequence: TGTGCCAGTAGTCCTCCCCTTGACAGGCCACATCAGCCCCAGCATTTT. Protein translation: CASSPPLDRPHQPQHF.